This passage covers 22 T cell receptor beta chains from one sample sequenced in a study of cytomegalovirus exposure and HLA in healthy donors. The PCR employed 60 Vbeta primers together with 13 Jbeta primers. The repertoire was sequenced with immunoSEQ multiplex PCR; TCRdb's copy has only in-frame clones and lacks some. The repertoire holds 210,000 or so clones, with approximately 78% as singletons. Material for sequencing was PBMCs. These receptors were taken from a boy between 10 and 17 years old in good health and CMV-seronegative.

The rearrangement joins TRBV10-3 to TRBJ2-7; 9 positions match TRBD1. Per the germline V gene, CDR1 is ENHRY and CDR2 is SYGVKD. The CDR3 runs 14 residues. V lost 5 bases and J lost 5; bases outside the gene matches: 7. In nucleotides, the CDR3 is TGTGCCATCAGTTACCTGGGACAGGGAGACGAGCAGTACTTC. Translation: CAISYLGQGDEQYF.

CDR3 nucleotides: TGTGCCAGCAGCCAAGACGGCTATGGAGGGTGGTTCCAAGAGACCCAGTACTTC. It translates to CASSQDGYGGWFQETQYF. The chain carries TRBV14 and TRBJ2-5, with D possibly being TRBD2 (6 bases). The CDR3 totals 18 residues. V gave up 0 bases and J gave up 1 base, with 18 bases separating them. Germline CDR1 and CDR2: SGHDN and FVKESK.

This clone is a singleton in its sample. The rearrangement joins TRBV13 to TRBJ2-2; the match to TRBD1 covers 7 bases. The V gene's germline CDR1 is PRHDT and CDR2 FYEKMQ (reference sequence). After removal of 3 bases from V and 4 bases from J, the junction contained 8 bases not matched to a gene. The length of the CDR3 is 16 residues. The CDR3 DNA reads TGTGCCAGCAGCTTCACAGGGGTAGGCGGCACCGGGGAGCTGTTTTTT. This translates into CASSFTGVGGTGELFF.

Here the CDR3 reads CASSATGTAIEQFF. DNA of the CDR3: TGTGCCAGTAGTGCGACAGGGACTGCGATTGAGCAGTTCTTC. The chain joins TRBV19 to TRBJ2-1, with D possibly TRBD1 on 7 matching bases. CDR1 and CDR2 (germline): LNHDA, SQIVND (reference sequence). The CDR3 sequence is 14 residues long. Trimming removed 5 bases at V and 9 bases at J, with 17 bases between.

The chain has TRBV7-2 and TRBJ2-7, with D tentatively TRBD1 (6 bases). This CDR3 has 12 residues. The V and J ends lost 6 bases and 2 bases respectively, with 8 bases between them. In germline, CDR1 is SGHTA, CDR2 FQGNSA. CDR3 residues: CASRRDTYEQYF. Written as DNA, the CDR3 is TGTGCCAGCAGACGGGACACCTACGAGCAGTACTTC.

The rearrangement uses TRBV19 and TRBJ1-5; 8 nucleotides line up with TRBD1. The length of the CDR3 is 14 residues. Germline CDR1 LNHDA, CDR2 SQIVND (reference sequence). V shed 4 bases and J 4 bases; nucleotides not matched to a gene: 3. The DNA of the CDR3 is TGTGCCAGTAGTACAGGGGGCTTAAATCAGCCCCAGCATTTT. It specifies CASSTGGLNQPQHF.

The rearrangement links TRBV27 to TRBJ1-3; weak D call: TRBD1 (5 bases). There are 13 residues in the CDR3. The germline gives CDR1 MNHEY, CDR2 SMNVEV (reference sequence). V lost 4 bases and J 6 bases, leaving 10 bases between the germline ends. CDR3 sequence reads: CASSSGPLNTIYF. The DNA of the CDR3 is TGTGCCAGCAGTTCAGGGCCCTTAAACACCATATATTTT.

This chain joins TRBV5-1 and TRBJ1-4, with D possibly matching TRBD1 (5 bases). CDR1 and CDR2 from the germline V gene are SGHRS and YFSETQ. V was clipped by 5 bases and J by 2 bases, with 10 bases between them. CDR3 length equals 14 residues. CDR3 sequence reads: CASSWGVTNEKLFF. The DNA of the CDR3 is TGCGCCAGCAGTTGGGGGGTGACTAATGAAAAACTGTTTTTT.

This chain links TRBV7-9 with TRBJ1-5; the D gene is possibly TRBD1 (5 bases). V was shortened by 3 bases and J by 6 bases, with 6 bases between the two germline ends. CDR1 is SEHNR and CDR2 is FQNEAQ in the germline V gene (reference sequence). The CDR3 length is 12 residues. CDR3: CASSLGPQPQHF. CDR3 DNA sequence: TGTGCCAGCAGCTTGGGGCCTCAGCCCCAGCATTTT. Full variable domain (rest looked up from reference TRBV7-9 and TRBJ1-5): DTGVSQNPRHKITKRGQNVTFRCDPISEHNRLYWYRQTLGQGPEFLTYFQNEAQLEKSRLLSDRFSAERPKGSFSTLEIQRTEQGDSAMYLCASSLGPQPQHFGDGTRLSIL.

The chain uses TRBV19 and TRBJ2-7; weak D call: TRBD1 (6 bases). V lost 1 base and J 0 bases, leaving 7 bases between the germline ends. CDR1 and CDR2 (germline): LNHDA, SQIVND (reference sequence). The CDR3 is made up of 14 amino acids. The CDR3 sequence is CASSIGDNSYEQYF. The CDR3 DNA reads TGTGCCAGTAGTATAGGGGACAACTCCTACGAGCAGTACTTC. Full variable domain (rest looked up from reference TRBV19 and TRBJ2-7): DGGITQSPKYLFRKEGQNVTLSCEQNLNHDAMYWYRQDPGQGLRLIYYSQIVNDFQKGDIAEGYSVSREKKESFPLTVTSAQKNPTAFYLCASSIGDNSYEQYFGPGTRLTVT.

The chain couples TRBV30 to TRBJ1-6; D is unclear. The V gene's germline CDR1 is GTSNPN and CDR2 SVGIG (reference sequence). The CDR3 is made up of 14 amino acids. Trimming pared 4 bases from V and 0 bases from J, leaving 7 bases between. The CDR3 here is CAWTPGSYNSPLHF. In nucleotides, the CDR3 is TGTGCCTGGACCCCAGGCTCCTATAATTCACCCCTCCACTTT.

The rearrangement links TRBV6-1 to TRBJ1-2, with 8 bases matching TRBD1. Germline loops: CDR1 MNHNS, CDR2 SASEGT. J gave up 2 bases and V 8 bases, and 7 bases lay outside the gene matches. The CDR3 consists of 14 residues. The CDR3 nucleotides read TGTGCCAGCGGCGACAGGGGATACAACTATGGCTACACCTTC. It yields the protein CASGDRGYNYGYTF.

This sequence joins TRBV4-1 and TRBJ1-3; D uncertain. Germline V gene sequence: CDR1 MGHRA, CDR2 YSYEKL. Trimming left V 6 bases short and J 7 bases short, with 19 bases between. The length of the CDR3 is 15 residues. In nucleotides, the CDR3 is TGCGCCAGCAGGCAACGACTCAGCCTCAAGAACACCATATATTTT. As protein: CASRQRLSLKNTIYF.

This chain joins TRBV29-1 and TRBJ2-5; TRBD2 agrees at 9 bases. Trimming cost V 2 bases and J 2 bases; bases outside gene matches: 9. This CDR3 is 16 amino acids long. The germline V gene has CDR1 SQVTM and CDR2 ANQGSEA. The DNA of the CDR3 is TGCAGCGTTGAACCCTTTACTAGCGGGCAGCAAGAGACCCAGTACTTC. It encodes CSVEPFTSGQQETQYF.

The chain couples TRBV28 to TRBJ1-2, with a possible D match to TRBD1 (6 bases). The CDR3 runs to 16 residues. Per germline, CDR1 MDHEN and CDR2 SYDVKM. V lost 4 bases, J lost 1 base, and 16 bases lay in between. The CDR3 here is CASSSHGQRFNYGYTF. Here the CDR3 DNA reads TGTGCCAGCAGTTCGCACGGACAGAGATTTAACTATGGCTACACCTTC.

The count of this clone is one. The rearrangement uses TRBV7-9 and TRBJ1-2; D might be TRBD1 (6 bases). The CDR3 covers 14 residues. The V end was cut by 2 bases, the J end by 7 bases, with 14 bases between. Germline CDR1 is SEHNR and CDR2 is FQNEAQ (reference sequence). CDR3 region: CASSLTGGVVGYTF. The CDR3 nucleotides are TGTGCCAGCAGCTTAACGGGGGGCGTCGTTGGCTACACCTTC.

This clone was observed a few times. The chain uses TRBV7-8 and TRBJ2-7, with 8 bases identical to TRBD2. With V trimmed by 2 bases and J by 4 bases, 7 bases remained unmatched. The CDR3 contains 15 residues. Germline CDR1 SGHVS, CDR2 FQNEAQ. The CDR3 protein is CASSLISGTTYEQYF. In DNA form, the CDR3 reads TGTGCCAGCAGCTTAATTAGCGGGACCACTTACGAGCAGTACTTC.

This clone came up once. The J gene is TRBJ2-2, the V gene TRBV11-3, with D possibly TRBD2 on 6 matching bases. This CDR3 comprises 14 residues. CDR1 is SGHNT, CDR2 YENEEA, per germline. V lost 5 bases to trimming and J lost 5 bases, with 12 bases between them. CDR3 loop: CASSPSRGTGELFF. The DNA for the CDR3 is TGTGCCAGCAGCCCCTCCCGGGGGACCGGGGAGCTGTTTTTT.

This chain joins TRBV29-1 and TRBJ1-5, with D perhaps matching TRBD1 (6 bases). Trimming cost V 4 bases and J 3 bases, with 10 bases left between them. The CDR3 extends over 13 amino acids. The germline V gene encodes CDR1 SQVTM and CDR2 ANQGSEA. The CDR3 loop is CSVGTGINQPQHF. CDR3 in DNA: TGCAGCGTTGGTACAGGGATCAATCAGCCCCAGCATTTT.

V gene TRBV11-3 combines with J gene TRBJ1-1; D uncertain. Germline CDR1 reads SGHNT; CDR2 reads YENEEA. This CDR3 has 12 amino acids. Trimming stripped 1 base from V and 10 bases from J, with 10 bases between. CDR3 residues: CASSLVPDSAFF. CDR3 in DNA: TGTGCCAGCAGCTTAGTTCCCGACTCAGCTTTCTTT.

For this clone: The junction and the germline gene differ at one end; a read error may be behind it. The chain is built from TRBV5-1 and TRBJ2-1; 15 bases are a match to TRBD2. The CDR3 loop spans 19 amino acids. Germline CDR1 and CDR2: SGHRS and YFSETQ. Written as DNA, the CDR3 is TGCGCCAGCAGCCCCGCCGGACTAGCGGGAGGGAGTTCCTACAATGAACAGTTCTTC. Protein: CASSPAGLAGGSSYNEQFF.

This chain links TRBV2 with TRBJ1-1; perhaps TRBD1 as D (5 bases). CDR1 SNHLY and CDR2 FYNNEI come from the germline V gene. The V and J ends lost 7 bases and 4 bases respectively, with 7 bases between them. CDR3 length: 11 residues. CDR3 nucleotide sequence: TGTGCCAGCACTGGGGCCACTGAAGCTTTCTTT. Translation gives CASTGATEAFF.